This T cell receptor beta chain was obtained from a study of T cells in Graves' hyperthyroidism and ophthalmopathy. Study-level findings and limits: The model foresaw ophthalmopathy a median approximately 6.1 months prior to onset.

Using RNA transcripts as the source, TCR beta CDR3 regions were amplified. A first-round RT-PCR of the TCR CDR3 used the HTBI primer set. TCRdb reprocessed the multiplex PCR reads with MiXCR, giving one entry per CDR3 protein. Of roughly 660,000 distinct CDR3 sequences in the sample, roughly 17% are singletons; the top ten hold 15%. Comments on this clonotype: Its antigen is undetermined.

Germline V gene lookup returns CDR1 MNHEY and CDR2 SVGAGI. The CDR3 has 15 residues. V gave up 2 bases and J gave up 3 bases, with 14 bases separating them. The J gene is TRBJ2-7, the V gene TRBV6-5; possibly TRBD2 for D (5 bases). Sequencing was carried out using blood. This sequence was found in a man aged 45-65 years with Graves' hyperthyroidism. CDR3 nucleotide sequence: TGTGCCAGCAGTTACCCGGGTTTACTAGTCTACGAGCAGTACTTC. It encodes CASSYPGLLVYEQYF.